The rows below give T cell receptor beta chains drawn from one sample of a study of blood T cell repertoires in COVID-19. Profiling relied on immunoSEQ multiplex PCR, and the TCRdb table lists in-frame clones only, not all of them. The sample shows 95,000 to 150,000 clones, around 87% of them seen only once. Sequenced input: peripheral blood. Every receptor here comes from a woman aged 70-85 years with acute or convalescent COVID-19. Each CDR3 is given with its conserved first and last residue. The order of the fields is clone size, D gene, V gene, J gene, CDR3 DNA, CDR3 protein. D genes are given only for firm matches. The size of a clone is reported for some rows only, either as once, few or many, or as a class for expanded clones.

>-|-|TRBV6-6|TRBJ1-5
TGTGCCAGCAGTAGTGGAGAATTCAATCAGCCCCAGCATTTT
CASSSGEFNQPQHF
>few|-|TRBV30|TRBJ2-1
TGTGCCAGACAAGACAGAATTGAGCAGTTCTTC
CARQDRIEQFF
>-|-|TRBV29-1|TRBJ1-2
TGCAGTGCCGAGGGGGGGCGCAAACTCTATGGCTACACCTTC
CSAEGGRKLYGYTF
>few|-|TRBV6-1|TRBJ2-1
TGTGCCAGCAGCGAAACTCGGGACTCGTTCTACAATGAGCAGTTCTTC
CASSETRDSFYNEQFF
>once|TRBD1|TRBV7-2|TRBJ2-1
TGTGCCAGCAGCATTAGCTGGACAGGGTTCAGCTACAATGAGCAGTTCTTC
CASSISWTGFSYNEQFF
>-|TRBD2|TRBV18|TRBJ2-5
TGTGCCAGCTCATCTCGGACTAGCGGCCAAGAGACCCAGTACTTC
CASSSRTSGQETQYF
>-|TRBD1|TRBV25-1|TRBJ2-2
TGTGCCAGCAGTGAATCGTGGGGACAGGGACACTACACCGGGGAGCTGTTTTTT
CASSESWGQGHYTGELFF
>-|TRBD1|TRBV4-2|TRBJ2-5
TGTGCCAGCAGCCAAGAACAGGGGTTAGAGACCCAGTACTTC
CASSQEQGLETQYF
>-|-|TRBV12-3/TRBV12-4|TRBJ1-5
TGTGCCAGCAGGCCGACGGGGCAGCCCCAGCATTTT
CASRPTGQPQHF
>once|TRBD1|TRBV9|TRBJ1-2
TGTGCCAGCAGCGTAGCGGATTCAGGGGGGCAATATGGCTACACCTTC
CASSVADSGGQYGYTF
>-|-|TRBV28|TRBJ1-5
TGTGCCAGCGGAGAGGGCGGGGGCAATCAGCCCCAGCATTTT
CASGEGGGNQPQHF
>-|-|TRBV12-3/TRBV12-4|TRBJ2-5
TGTGCCAGCAACCCTGGGCCCTTTGGGACCCAGTACTTC
CASNPGPFGTQYF
>-|TRBD1|TRBV5-1|TRBJ1-3
TGCGCCAGCAGCCTACGGACAGGCGCTGGAAACACCATATATTTT
CASSLRTGAGNTIYF
>-|-|TRBV7-9|TRBJ2-7
TGTGCCAGCAGCTTAGCTCTAAGTCCACCCGAGCAGTACTTC
CASSLALSPPEQYF
>-|TRBD1|TRBV30|TRBJ1-4
TGTGCCTGGGGGAGACAGGGGGGCACTTGGCAGGCTAATGAAAAACTGTTTTTT
CAWGRQGGTWQANEKLFF
>once|-|TRBV19|TRBJ2-1
TGTGCCAGTAGTGGGAGTACAACGGGCAATGAGCAGTTCTTC
CASSGSTTGNEQFF
>-|-|TRBV30|TRBJ1-5
TGTGCCTGGAGTAGAGGGGGTGCTCAGCCCCAGCATTTT
CAWSRGGAQPQHF
>-|-|TRBV28|TRBJ2-1
TGTGCCAGCAGGCGTTCAATCTGGGCAGACTACTACAATGAGCAGTTCTTC
CASRRSIWADYYNEQFF
>-|TRBD1|TRBV5-1|TRBJ2-7
TGCGCCAGCAGCTCCTTCGGGACAGGGTCCTACGAGCAGTACTTC
CASSSFGTGSYEQYF
>-|-|TRBV3-1/TRBV3-2|TRBJ1-2
TGTGCCAGCAGCCAAGACAGGGGCTATGGCTACACCTTC
CASSQDRGYGYTF
>-|-|TRBV9|TRBJ1-1
TGTGCCAGCAGCGACTCCCCTGGGAACACTGAAGCTTTCTTT
CASSDSPGNTEAFF
>-|TRBD1|TRBV7-3|TRBJ2-2
TGTGCCAGCAGCTTAATGGGGGGACAGGGGCTAACCGGGGAGCTGTTTTTT
CASSLMGGQGLTGELFF
>-|-|TRBV19|TRBJ2-3
TGTGCCAGTAGTATAGTTCCTAGGCCGGATACGCAGTATTTT
CASSIVPRPDTQYF
>-|-|TRBV6-5|TRBJ2-1
TGTGCCAGCAGTTATTTCACACGGGAATCCAATGAGCAGTTCTTC
CASSYFTRESNEQFF
>-|-|TRBV28|TRBJ1-1
TGTGCCAGCAGTCTCGCGGGACTCGGGGGCACTGAAGCTTTCTTT
CASSLAGLGGTEAFF
>-|TRBD1|TRBV6-6|TRBJ1-3
TGTGCCAGCAGGAAACAGGGGATCGGAAACACCATATATTTT
CASRKQGIGNTIYF